One sample yielded the 17 T cell receptor beta chains listed below, sequenced in a study of T cells in Graves' hyperthyroidism and ophthalmopathy (dated by TCRdb to between 2018 and 2020). Library construction relied on multiplex PCR. Data came from an Illumina HiSeq 2000. TCR beta CDR3 regions were amplified from RNA transcripts. The first round of RT-PCR for the TCR CDR3 was performed with the HTBI primer set and the Qiagen OneStep RT-PCR kit. The raw public reads went through TCRdb reprocessing: fastp at Q25, MiXCR clone calling, in-frame beta chains kept. Rows are unified per CDR3 protein, each entry keeping the most common DNA and genes. In all, the sample holds around 350,000 distinct CDR3 sequences, and about a sixth of those were seen once. Together, the top ten hold 30% to 40% of the sample. Input material: blood. The receptors were sampled from a young woman with Graves' hyperthyroidism that later progressed to Graves' ophthalmopathy.

This clonotype was seen repeatedly, ten times or more. J is TRBJ2-1 and V is TRBV5-1; 12 bases match TRBD2. The J segment lost 7 bases and the V segment lost 0 bases, leaving 5 bases of the junction unmatched. The CDR3 runs 16 residues. Germline CDR1 and CDR2: SGHRS and YFSETQ. The CDR3 DNA follows: TGCGCCAGCAGCTTGGACCCGACTAGCGGGAGTAATGAGCAGTTCTTC. Its protein product is CASSLDPTSGSNEQFF. Supplemented by reference TRBV5-1 and TRBJ2-1, the full variable domain reads KAGVTQTPRYLIKTRGQQVTLSCSPISGHRSVSWYQQTPGQGLQFLFEYFSETQRNKGNFPGRFSGRQFSNSRSEMNVSTLELGDSALYLCASSLDPTSGSNEQFFGPGTRLTVL.

This clonotype has ten or more counts. This sequence joins TRBV10-3 and TRBJ2-7, with 11 bases lining up with TRBD1. The CDR3 consists of 16 residues. V lost 0 bases to trimming and J lost 4 bases; unmatched junction nucleotides: 5. Germline V gene sequence: CDR1 ENHRY, CDR2 SYGVKD. Here the CDR3 DNA reads TGTGCCATCAGTGAGTCGTTGGGACAGGGGGTATACGAGCAGTACTTC. Translated: CAISESLGQGVYEQYF.

The chain couples TRBV28 to TRBJ2-2; tentatively, D is TRBD2 (6 bases). This CDR3 region has 15 residues. The V gene lost 7 bases and the J gene lost 3 bases, with 15 bases spanning the gap. Germline-derived CDR1 and CDR2 are MDHEN and SYDVKM. The CDR3 sequence: CASIEGGKDTGELFF. The DNA for the CDR3 is TGTGCCAGCATTGAAGGAGGGAAGGACACCGGGGAGCTGTTTTTT.

This chain connects TRBV20-1 to TRBJ1-2, with no clear D. The ends were cut back, 2 bases at V and 8 bases at J, with 9 bases in the middle. CDR1 DFQATT and CDR2 SNEGSKA come from the germline V gene (reference sequence). The CDR3 spans 11 residues. The CDR3 here is CSARMGGGYTF. For the CDR3, the DNA is TGCAGTGCTAGAATGGGCGGAGGCTACACCTTC.

This clonotype was recorded once. One junction end disagrees with the germline gene, perhaps due to a read error. The J gene is TRBJ2-4, the V gene TRBV5-1, with D hard to call. This CDR3 spans 14 amino acids. Per germline, CDR1 SGHRS and CDR2 YFSETQ. DNA of the CDR3: TGCGCCGGCAGCAAGCAGGAGAACAAAAACATTCAGTACTTC. It is translated as CAGSKQENKNIQYF.

The sample holds many counts of this clonotype. The chain uses TRBV11-2 and TRBJ1-1, with D possibly matching TRBD1 (5 bases). The CDR3 is 14 residues long. Deletions cut 6 bases from V and 1 base from J, with 12 bases between. Germline V gives CDR1 SGHAT, CDR2 FQNNGV. The CDR3 DNA sequence: TGTGCCAGCAGACCCACCCAGGGGAACACTGAAGCTTTCTTT. Protein: CASRPTQGNTEAFF.

This clonotype was observed at least ten times. This sequence joins TRBV30 and TRBJ1-1; D is undetermined. Germline V CDR1 and CDR2: GTSNPN, SVGIG (reference sequence). The V and J ends lost 4 bases and 4 bases respectively, with 10 bases between them. This CDR3 has 12 amino acids. The CDR3 spells CAWNRQRTEAFF. As DNA, the CDR3 is TGTGCCTGGAATCGTCAGCGCACTGAAGCTTTCTTT. Drawing the rest from reference TRBV30 and TRBJ1-1, the complete variable domain is SQTIHQWPATLVQPVGSPLSLECTVEGTSNPNLYWYRQAAGRGLQLLFYSVGIGQISSEVPQNLSASRPQDRQFILSSKKLLLSDSGFYLCAWNRQRTEAFFGQGTRLTVV.

The V and J genes are TRBV11-2 and TRBJ2-3, with TRBD2 matching 11 bases. Trimming removed 4 bases from V and 3 bases from J; junction bases left unmatched: 6. Germline lookup yields CDR1 SGHAT and CDR2 FQNNGV. This CDR3 contains 16 residues. The CDR3 region has the DNA TGTGCCAGCAGCTCTCTAGCGGGGGGCCGGACAGATACGCAGTATTTT. The encoded protein is CASSSLAGGRTDTQYF.

The table lists this clonotype with many counts. This chain connects TRBV6-1 to TRBJ1-2, with TRBD1 identical over 8 bases. CDR1 and CDR2 from the germline V gene are MNHNS and SASEGT. The CDR3 has 16 amino acids. Germline trimming cut 5 bases from V and 4 bases from J; bases unmatched to any gene: 12. CDR3 DNA sequence: TGTGCCAGCAGTAGGGGACAGGCCTCTCTGGGCTATGGCTACACCTTC. This encodes CASSRGQASLGYGYTF.

The V call is TRBV5-1, the J call TRBJ2-3; D is ambiguous. The V end was cut by 0 bases, the J end by 5 bases, with 7 bases between. The CDR3 covers 13 residues. CDR1 and CDR2 (germline): SGHRS, YFSETQ. The CDR3 sequence: CASSLGLQDTQYF. The CDR3 DNA follows: TGCGCCAGCAGCTTGGGTTTGCAAGATACGCAGTATTTT.

This clonotype has ten or more counts. The V gene is TRBV3-1, the J gene TRBJ1-5; tentatively, D is TRBD1 (5 bases). V was cut by 1 base and J by 0 bases, with 13 bases left in between. Germline assignment: CDR1 LGHDT and CDR2 YNNKEL (reference sequence). The CDR3 covers 17 residues. CDR3 coding DNA: TGTGCCAGCAGCCAAGGTGACAGCCTTTATAGCAATCAGCCCCAGCATTTT. This translates into CASSQGDSLYSNQPQHF.

This chain links TRBV19 with TRBJ1-5; D is uncertain. This CDR3 contains 15 residues. Germline values: CDR1 LNHDA, CDR2 SQIVND (reference sequence). V was pared by 1 base and J by 0 bases, with 7 bases between. DNA for the CDR3: TGTGCCAGTAGTATAGTAGGGCTTAGCAATCAGCCCCAGCATTTT. Its translation is CASSIVGLSNQPQHF. The full variable domain, completed using reference TRBV19 and TRBJ1-5, is DGGITQSPKYLFRKEGQNVTLSCEQNLNHDAMYWYRQDPGQGLRLIYYSQIVNDFQKGDIAEGYSVSREKKESFPLTVTSAQKNPTAFYLCASSIVGLSNQPQHFGDGTRLSIL.

Ten or more counts support this clonotype. This chain links TRBV3-1 with TRBJ2-3, with TRBD1 as a possible D gene (6 bases). Germline CDR1 LGHDT, CDR2 YNNKEL (reference sequence). V was shortened by 1 base and J by 2 bases, with 7 bases between the two germline ends. The CDR3 length is 14 residues. This CDR3 is CASSQGGPTDTQYF. The CDR3, as DNA: TGTGCCAGCAGCCAAGGGGGGCCCACAGATACGCAGTATTTT.

The chain links TRBV5-1 to TRBJ2-7; D is undetermined. V shed 2 bases and J shed 3 bases, with 18 bases lying between them. The CDR3 totals 16 residues. In germline, CDR1 is SGHRS, CDR2 YFSETQ. The CDR3 nucleotides are TGCGCCAGCAGCTTACGGGCGCCTGGTTCCCACTACGAGCAGTACTTC. Protein: CASSLRAPGSHYEQYF.

This clonotype was counted many times. The V call is TRBV2, the J call TRBJ2-7; possibly TRBD2 for D (5 bases). The CDR3 consists of 14 residues. The V and J ends lost 6 bases and 4 bases respectively, with 16 bases between them. Germline values: CDR1 SNHLY, CDR2 FYNNEI. CDR3 protein: CASRQDSGPYEQYF. As DNA, the CDR3 is TGTGCCAGCAGGCAGGACTCTGGGCCGTACGAGCAGTACTTC.

The chain joins TRBV10-1 to TRBJ2-5, with D possibly called TRBD1 or TRBD2 (6 bases each). CDR3 length: 14 amino acids. V was cut by 4 bases and J by 5 bases, with 14 bases left in between. Germline CDR1 reads WNHNN; CDR2 reads SYGVQD (reference sequence). CDR3 sequence (DNA): TGCGCCAGCAGTGGACGGGGGCCGGAGGAGACCCAGTACTTC. It is translated as CASSGRGPEETQYF.

Points on this clonotype: This may be a read error, as it is one base from a much larger clone. The CDR3 spells CASSQEADTGELFF. CDR3 nucleotide sequence: TGTGCCAGCAGCCAAGAGGCAGACACCGGGGAGCTGTTTTTT. The chain links TRBV3-1 to TRBJ2-2; D is undetermined. The CDR3 is made up of 14 amino acids. V lost 0 bases to trimming and J lost 3 bases, with 5 bases between them. Germline V gene sequence: CDR1 LGHDT, CDR2 YNNKEL (reference sequence).